These T cell receptor beta chains were read from a single sample in a study of blood T cell repertoires in COVID-19. The table came from immunoSEQ multiplex PCR; TCRdb's copy has only in-frame clones and leaves some out. Among under 300,000 clones listed, over 75% were seen once. Material for sequencing was peripheral blood. Source of these receptors: a woman between 40 and 50 years old who had recovered from COVID-19. CDR3s include the opening cysteine and the closing phenylalanine or tryptophan.

J	V	CDR3
TRBJ2-2	TRBV9	CASSGEGASGELFF
TRBJ1-2	TRBV6-5	CASSYSGGGRKAGYTF
TRBJ2-3	TRBV2	CASSGAGSGSTDTQYF
TRBJ2-3	TRBV29-1	CSVFAAGVFNTQYF
TRBJ2-5	TRBV11-3	CASSLGRQETQYF
TRBJ2-7	TRBV6-5	CASSYGTGLSYEQYF
TRBJ2-7	TRBV5-1	CASSLGLAGVYEQYF
TRBJ1-1	TRBV19	CASSISGSLNTEAFF
TRBJ2-7	TRBV12-3/TRBV12-4	CASSFQGLDEQYF
TRBJ1-2	TRBV2	CASSSTDRVSYGYTF
TRBJ2-5	TRBV7-2	CASSLTPGGRETQYF
TRBJ2-7	TRBV30	CAWRGADSYEQYF
TRBJ1-3	TRBV19	CASISSGNTIYF
TRBJ2-7	TRBV24-1	CATSDSDGYEQYF
TRBJ2-3	TRBV7-8	CASSRPSGTTRDTQYF
TRBJ2-2	TRBV10-3	CAISVAGLAAGELFF
TRBJ1-5	TRBV18	CASSPGQGNQPQHF
TRBJ1-1	TRBV28	CASSNQGSNTEAFF
TRBJ1-2	TRBV19	CASNTQGGAGYTF
TRBJ2-1	TRBV6-5	CAGGTGGNEQFF
TRBJ2-1	TRBV11-2	CASSVRGGRGSNEQFF
TRBJ2-7	TRBV11-3	CASSLGLGCGGAKAYEQYF
TRBJ2-5	TRBV28	CASIRGGFGETQYF
TRBJ1-5	TRBV6-5	CASSYGRGSNQPQHF
TRBJ1-6	TRBV7-2	CASSSDRGNSPLHF
TRBJ2-7	TRBV13	CASSRNRGSYEQYF
TRBJ2-2	TRBV9	CASSATGLPEGELFF
TRBJ2-3	TRBV24-1	CATRDTPVSTQYF
TRBJ1-4	TRBV7-8	CASSAHQGKGEKLFF
TRBJ1-2	TRBV10-3	CAISRDSTNYGYTF
TRBJ1-4	TRBV28	CASRRQGERDKLFF